Listed below are T cell receptor beta chains from one sample, sequenced in a study of control samples from healthy donors and cancer patients. Profiling relied on immunoSEQ multiplex PCR, and the TCRdb table lists in-frame clones only, not all of them. Of some 70,000 clones detected, approximately 86% appear once; the ten largest clones hold less than 20%. Sequencing used blood. The receptors come from a man aged 55-75 years in good health. Both conserved end residues are part of each CDR3. The D gene is left open where the match is weak. Part of the rows lack a size; the others show once, few, many or a class for expanded clones.

V gene	clone size	D gene	J gene	CDR3 DNA	CDR3 protein
TRBV9	once	.	TRBJ2-5	TGTGCCAGCAGCGTAGCGCAGGGACAAGAGACCCAGTACTTC	CASSVAQGQETQYF
TRBV6-1	.	.	TRBJ2-7	TGTGCCAGCAGTGAATATCGTGGATACGAGCAGTACTTC	CASSEYRGYEQYF
TRBV30	once	.	TRBJ1-1	TGTGCCTGGAGTCAGAATGAGAACACTGAAGCTTTCTTT	CAWSQNENTEAFF
TRBV18	.	TRBD2	TRBJ2-5	TGTGCCAGCTCCCCCGCCATTCACGGGAGGGAGACCCAGTACTTC	CASSPAIHGRETQYF
TRBV7-2	.	.	TRBJ2-2	TGTGCCAGCAGCTTAACCCCCGACACCGGGGAGCTGTTTTTT	CASSLTPDTGELFF
TRBV6-6	.	.	TRBJ2-3	TGTGCCAGCAGTTCCCCGGAGGGTGCAGATACGCAGTATTTT	CASSSPEGADTQYF
TRBV5-1	.	TRBD2	TRBJ2-5	TGCGCCAGCAGCTCTATGGGACTAGCGGGAGGCGAGACCCAGTACTTC	CASSSMGLAGGETQYF
TRBV10-1	.	TRBD2	TRBJ2-1	TGCGCCAGCAGTGGCCGACTAGCGGGAACGGATGATGAGCAGTTCTTC	CASSGRLAGTDDEQFF
TRBV6-5	.	.	TRBJ2-1	TGTGCCAGCAGCCCCGTCCCGCAGTTCTTC	CASSPVPQFF
TRBV28	.	TRBD2	TRBJ2-7	TGTGCCACCCTAAAATCCGGGAGGGCCTACGAGCAGTACTTC	CATLKSGRAYEQYF
TRBV13	.	.	TRBJ1-1	TGTGCCAGCAGCACGAGGGACATCGCGGACACTGAAGCTTTCTTT	CASSTRDIADTEAFF
TRBV5-5	once	.	TRBJ1-1	TGTGCCAGCAGCTTGAGGAGGGGAGCCACTGAAGCTTTCTTT	CASSLRRGATEAFF
TRBV6-6	.	TRBD2	TRBJ2-3	TGTGCCAGCATCCTAGGCGATATCAGCGGGAGGGATACGCAGTATTTT	CASILGDISGRDTQYF
TRBV5-1	.	TRBD2	TRBJ2-5	TGCGCCAGCAGTACCAGACTAGCGGGAGTTGGTGAGACCCAGTACTTC	CASSTRLAGVGETQYF
TRBV12-3/TRBV12-4	.	.	TRBJ1-3	TGTGCCAGCAGTAGAAGAAACACCATATATTTT	CASSRRNTIYF
TRBV7-2	.	.	TRBJ2-5	TGTGCCAGCAGCTTTTCGGAGACCCAGTACTTC	CASSFSETQYF
TRBV19	few	.	TRBJ2-1	TGTGCCAGTAGTATAGTTCCGAGCTCCTACAATGAGCAGTTCTTC	CASSIVPSSYNEQFF
TRBV5-1	.	.	TRBJ2-1	TGCGCCAGCAGCTTATCCACTGGGGGAGCGGTGGGTGAGCAGTTCTTC	CASSLSTGGAVGEQFF
TRBV19	once	TRBD2	TRBJ2-3	TGTGCCAGTAGCCCGGGGGATAGGACTAGCGGGAGATATAGCACAGATACGCAGTATTTT	CASSPGDRTSGRYSTDTQYF
TRBV30	.	TRBD1	TRBJ2-4	TGTGCCTGGAGTGTACGCAGGGGGAACTCAAACATTCAGTACTTC	CAWSVRRGNSNIQYF
TRBV20-1	.	.	TRBJ2-7	TGCAGTCCTTGGAGCTCCTACGAGCAGTACTTC	CSPWSSYEQYF
TRBV20-1	.	TRBD2	TRBJ2-1	TGCAGTGCTAGTAAAACTAGCGGGAAGGTCAATGAGCAGTTCTTC	CSASKTSGKVNEQFF